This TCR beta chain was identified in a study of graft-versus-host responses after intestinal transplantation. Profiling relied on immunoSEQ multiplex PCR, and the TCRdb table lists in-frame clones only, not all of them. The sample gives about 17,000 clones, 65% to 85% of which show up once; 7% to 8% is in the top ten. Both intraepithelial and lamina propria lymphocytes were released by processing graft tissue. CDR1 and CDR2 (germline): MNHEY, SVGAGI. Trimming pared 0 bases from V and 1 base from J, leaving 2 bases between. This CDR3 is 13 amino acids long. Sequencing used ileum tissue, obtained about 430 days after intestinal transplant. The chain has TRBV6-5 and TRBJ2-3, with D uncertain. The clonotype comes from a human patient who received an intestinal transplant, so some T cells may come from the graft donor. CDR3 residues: CASSYSGTDTQYF. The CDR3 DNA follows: TGTGCCAGCAGTTACTCGGGCACAGATACGCAGTATTTT.